This T cell receptor (beta chain) originates from a study of early T cells in non-severe SARS-CoV-2 infection. Attachment of unique molecular identifiers was made to individual cDNA molecules. TCRdb passed the 5' RACE reads through MiXCR, listing each CDR3 protein once. Here the sample spans tens of thousands of distinct CDR3 sequences, 3% to 4% being singletons. General study results and limits: Anti-spike CD8 specificities were favored by VDJdb matching, whose results missed private and CD4 specificities.

Trimming took off 2 bases at V and 7 bases at J, with 12 bases between the two ends. This CDR3 comprises 15 residues. The germline V gene has CDR1 SGHDN and CDR2 FVKESK. This clonotype was recorded at least ten times. What it binds is not known. The receptor comes from an adult who was a healthcare worker with PCR-confirmed SARS-CoV-2 infection or an uninfected control (not recorded which). Sequencing was done on a sample of whole blood. V and J are TRBV14 and TRBJ1-6; D is unresolved. The CDR3 DNA follows: TGTGCCAGCAGCCAAAAGGTCCGTGGGAATTCACCCCTCCACTTT. It yields the protein CASSQKVRGNSPLHF.